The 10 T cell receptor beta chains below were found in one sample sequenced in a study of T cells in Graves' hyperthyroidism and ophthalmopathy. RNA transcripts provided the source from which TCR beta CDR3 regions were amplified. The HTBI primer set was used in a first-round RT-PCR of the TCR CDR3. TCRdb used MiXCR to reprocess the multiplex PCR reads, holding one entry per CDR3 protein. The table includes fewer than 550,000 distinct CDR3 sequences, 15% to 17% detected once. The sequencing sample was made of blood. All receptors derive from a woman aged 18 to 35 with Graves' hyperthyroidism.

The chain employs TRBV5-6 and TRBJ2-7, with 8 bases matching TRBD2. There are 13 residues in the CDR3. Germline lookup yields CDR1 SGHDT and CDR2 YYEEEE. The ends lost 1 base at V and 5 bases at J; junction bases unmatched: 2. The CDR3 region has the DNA TGTGCCAGCAGCTTGACTAGCGGTGACGAGCAGTACTTC. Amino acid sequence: CASSLTSGDEQYF.

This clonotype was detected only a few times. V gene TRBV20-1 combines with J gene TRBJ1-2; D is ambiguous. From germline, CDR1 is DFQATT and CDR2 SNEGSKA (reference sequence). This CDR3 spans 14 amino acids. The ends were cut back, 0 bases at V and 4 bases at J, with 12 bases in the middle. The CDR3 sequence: CSARDRYSSYGYTF. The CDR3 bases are TGCAGTGCTAGAGATAGATATTCCTCCTATGGCTACACCTTC.

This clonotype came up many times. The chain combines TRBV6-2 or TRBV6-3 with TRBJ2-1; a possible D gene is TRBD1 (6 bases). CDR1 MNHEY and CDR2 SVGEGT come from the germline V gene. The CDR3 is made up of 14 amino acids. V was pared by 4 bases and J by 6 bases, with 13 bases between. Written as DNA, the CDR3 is TGTGCCAGCAGTTTCTTGACAGGCATCAATGAGCAGTTCTTC. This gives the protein CASSFLTGINEQFF.

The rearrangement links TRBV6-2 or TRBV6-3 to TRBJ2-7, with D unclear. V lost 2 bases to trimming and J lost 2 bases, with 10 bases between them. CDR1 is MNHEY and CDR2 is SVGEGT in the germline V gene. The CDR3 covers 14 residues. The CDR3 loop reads CASSYNREPYEQYF. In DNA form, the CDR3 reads TGTGCCAGCAGTTACAACAGAGAGCCCTACGAGCAGTACTTC.

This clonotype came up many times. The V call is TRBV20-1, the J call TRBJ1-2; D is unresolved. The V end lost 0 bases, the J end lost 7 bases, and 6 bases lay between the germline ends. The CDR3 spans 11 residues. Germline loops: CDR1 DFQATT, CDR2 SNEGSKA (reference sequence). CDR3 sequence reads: CSARDPGGYTF. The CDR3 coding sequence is TGCAGTGCTAGAGATCCGGGTGGCTACACCTTC.

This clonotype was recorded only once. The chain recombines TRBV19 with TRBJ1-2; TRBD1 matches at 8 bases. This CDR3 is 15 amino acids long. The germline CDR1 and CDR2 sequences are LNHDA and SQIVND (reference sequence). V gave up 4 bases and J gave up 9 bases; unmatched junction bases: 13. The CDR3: CASSTTKWTGTSYTF. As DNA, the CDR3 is TGTGCCAGTAGTACTACGAAGTGGACAGGGACTAGCTACACCTTC.

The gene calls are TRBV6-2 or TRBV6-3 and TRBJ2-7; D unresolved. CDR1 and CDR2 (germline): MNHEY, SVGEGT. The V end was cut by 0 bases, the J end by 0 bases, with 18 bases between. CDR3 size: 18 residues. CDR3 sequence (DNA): TGTGCCAGCAGTTACTCTTGGTGGCAGACACCGATCTCCTACGAGCAGTACTTC. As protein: CASSYSWWQTPISYEQYF.

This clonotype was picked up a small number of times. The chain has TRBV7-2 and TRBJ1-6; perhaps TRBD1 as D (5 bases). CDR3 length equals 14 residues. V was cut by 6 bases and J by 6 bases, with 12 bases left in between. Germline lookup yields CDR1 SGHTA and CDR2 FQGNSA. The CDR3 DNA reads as TGTGCCAGCAGACTCCCGGGGGTTAATTCACCCCTCCACTTT. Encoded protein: CASRLPGVNSPLHF.

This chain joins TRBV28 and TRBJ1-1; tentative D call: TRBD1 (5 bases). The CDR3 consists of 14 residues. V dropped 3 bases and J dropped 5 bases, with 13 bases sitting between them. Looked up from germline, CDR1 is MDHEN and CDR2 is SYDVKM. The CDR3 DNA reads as TGTGCCAGCAGTTTTGTGGGGGATGGGACTGAAGCTTTCTTT. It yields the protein CASSFVGDGTEAFF.

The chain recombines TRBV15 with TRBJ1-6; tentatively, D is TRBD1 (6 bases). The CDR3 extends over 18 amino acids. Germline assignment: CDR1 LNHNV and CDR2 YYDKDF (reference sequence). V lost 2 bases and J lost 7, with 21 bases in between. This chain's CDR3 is CATSRSGITGTLNSPLHF. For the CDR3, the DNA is TGTGCCACCAGCAGATCTGGGATCACCGGGACACTAAATTCACCCCTCCACTTT.